This T cell receptor (beta chain) originates from a study of blood T cell repertoires in COVID-19. Study context: Acute and convalescent COVID-19 samples came from the United States, Italy and Spain. PBMCs, B-cell-depleted T cells, or T cells were the source of the cDNA or gDNA that made up the material.

Under the authors' procedure: Reference gene primer amplification gave nucleated cell count estimates. TCRdb's table, derived via immunoSEQ multiplex PCR, lists solely in-frame clones and lacks some. V and J calls and clone size are as listed in that table; D and trimming were resolved from the DNA. The table records around 190,000 clones, about 85% of them present only once. This sequence originates from a man aged 30 to 39 with acute or convalescent COVID-19. The sequenced material came from peripheral blood.

In DNA form, the CDR3 reads TGTGCCAGTAGCCTACCGAACACTGAAGCTTTCTTT. Translated: CASSLPNTEAFF. The J gene is TRBJ1-1, the V gene TRBV19, with unresolved D. The CDR3 contains 12 residues. Germline V gene sequence: CDR1 LNHDA, CDR2 SQIVND (reference sequence). Trimming took off 6 bases at V and 1 base at J, with 6 bases between the two ends.